This TCR beta chain was recovered during a study of T-cell reconstitution after alpha-beta-depleted transplantation in children. TCRbeta library construction was performed incorporating unique molecular identifiers. Using its own MiXCR run on the PCR reads, TCRdb lists one record per CDR3 protein. The repertoire holds 250,000 to 350,000 distinct CDR3 sequences, roughly 9.5% seen once, with 9.5% to 13% in the top ten. Germline CDR1 reads SGHRS; CDR2 reads YFSETQ. J was trimmed by 2 bases and V by 3 bases; bases with no gene match: 2. This CDR3 has 14 amino acids. The chain uses TRBV5-1 and TRBJ1-2, with 9 bases aligning to TRBD1. The material was PBMCs from the stem cell graft donor, obtained from the stem cell graft. The sequence came from a human donor who donated a stem cell graft to a child with SCID. The DNA of the CDR3 is TGCGCCAGCAGCTCGACAGGGGGAAACTATGGCTACACCTTC. It encodes CASSSTGGNYGYTF.